The clone carrying this T cell receptor beta chain appeared a few times. Its matching antigen is unknown. This specimen comes from a study of human T cells and chemical hapten exposure. Study information: Yields of TCR per sample differed, chiefly owing to small differences in pooled library volume.

Authors' processing steps: A typical sample had 95,638 TCRs, with about 20,000 to 700,000 overall. Using its own MiXCR run on the 5' RACE reads, TCRdb lists one record per CDR3 protein. These V and J calls rely on TCRdb rather than the paper's analysis. This sample carries roughly 82,000 distinct CDR3 sequences, less than 20% of them seen once, and the ten largest clones take under 7.5%. It was from unfractionated whole blood that total RNA was extracted. General study findings and limits: No alteration of TCRs above 1 in 1000 frequency was seen with DPC sensitization.

The CDR3 loop spans 16 amino acids. V trimming: 2 bases; J trimming: 6 bases; junction bases outside the gene matches: 7. Germline V gene lookup returns CDR1 MNHEY and CDR2 SVGAGI. This sequence joins TRBV6-5 and TRBJ2-7, with 13 bases matching TRBD2. The receptor's source is a female donor in good health. The CDR3: CASSYLPTSGRSEQYF. CDR3 nucleotides: TGTGCCAGCAGTTACCTCCCGACTAGCGGGAGGAGCGAGCAGTACTTC.